This T cell receptor beta chain was retrieved from a study of CD8 T cells in Susac syndrome. The CDR3 has 18 amino acids. Germline V lookup: CDR1 KGHDR, CDR2 SFDVKD. V was pared by 4 bases and J by 1 base, with 16 bases between. Random hexamers were used to reverse transcribe 0.5 to 1 ug of RNA. Using its own MiXCR run on the immunoSEQ multiplex PCR reads, TCRdb lists one record per CDR3 protein. Here the sample spans about 280,000 distinct CDR3 sequences, roughly 81% being singletons. Source material: CD8+ T cells from PBMCs. The source of this sequence is a human donor with multiple sclerosis. J is TRBJ2-6 and V is TRBV24-1; tentatively, D is TRBD2 (5 bases). In DNA form, the CDR3 reads TGTGCCACCAGTGACGGGGAGCCCGGAGGTTCTGGGGCCAACGTCCTGACTTTC. This translates into CATSDGEPGGSGANVLTF.